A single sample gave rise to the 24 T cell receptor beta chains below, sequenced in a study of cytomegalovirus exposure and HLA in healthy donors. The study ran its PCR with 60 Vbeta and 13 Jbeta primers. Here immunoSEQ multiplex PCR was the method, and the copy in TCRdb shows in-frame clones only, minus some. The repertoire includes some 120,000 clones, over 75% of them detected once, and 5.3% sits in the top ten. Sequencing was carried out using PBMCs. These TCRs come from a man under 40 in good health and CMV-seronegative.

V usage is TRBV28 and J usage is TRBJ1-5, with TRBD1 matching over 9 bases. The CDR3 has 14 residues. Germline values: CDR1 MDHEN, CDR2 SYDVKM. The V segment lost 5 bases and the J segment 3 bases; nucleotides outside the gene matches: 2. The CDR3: CASSGTGYNQPQHF. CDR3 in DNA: TGTGCCAGCAGTGGGACAGGGTACAATCAGCCCCAGCATTTT.

The CDR3 reads CASSFSSGSFSGANVLTF. In DNA form, the CDR3 reads TGCGCCAGCAGCTTCTCTAGCGGGTCTTTCTCTGGGGCCAACGTCCTGACTTTC. This chain joins TRBV5-1 and TRBJ2-6; 8 bases are shared with TRBD2. This CDR3 has 18 residues. V was clipped by 2 bases and J by 0 bases; unmatched bases: 7. The germline V gene encodes CDR1 SGHRS and CDR2 YFSETQ.

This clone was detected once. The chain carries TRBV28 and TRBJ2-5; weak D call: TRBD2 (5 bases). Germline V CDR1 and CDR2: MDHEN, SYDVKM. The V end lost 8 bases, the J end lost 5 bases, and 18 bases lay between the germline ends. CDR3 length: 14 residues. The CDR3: CASANPDGGETQYF. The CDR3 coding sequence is TGTGCCAGCGCTAACCCAGACGGCGGGGAGACCCAGTACTTC.

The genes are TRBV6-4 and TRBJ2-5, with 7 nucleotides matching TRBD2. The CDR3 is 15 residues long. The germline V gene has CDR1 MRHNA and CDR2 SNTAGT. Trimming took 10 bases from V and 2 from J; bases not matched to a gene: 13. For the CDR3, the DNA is TGTGCCAACCCCACCCGGGGGGTGTGGCAAGAGACCCAGTACTTC. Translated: CANPTRGVWQETQYF.

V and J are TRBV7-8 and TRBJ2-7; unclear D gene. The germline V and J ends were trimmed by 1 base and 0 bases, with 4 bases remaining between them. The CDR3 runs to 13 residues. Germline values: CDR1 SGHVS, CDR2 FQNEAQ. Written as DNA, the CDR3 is TGTGCCAGCAGCTTAGGGCTCTCCTACGAGCAGTACTTC. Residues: CASSLGLSYEQYF.

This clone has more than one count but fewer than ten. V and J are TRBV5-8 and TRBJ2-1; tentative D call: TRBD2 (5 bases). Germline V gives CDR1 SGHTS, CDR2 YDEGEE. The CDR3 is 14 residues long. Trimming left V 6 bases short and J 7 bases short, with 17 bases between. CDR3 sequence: CASTPFLAENEQFF. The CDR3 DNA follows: TGTGCCAGCACCCCATTCCTAGCTGAGAATGAGCAGTTCTTC.

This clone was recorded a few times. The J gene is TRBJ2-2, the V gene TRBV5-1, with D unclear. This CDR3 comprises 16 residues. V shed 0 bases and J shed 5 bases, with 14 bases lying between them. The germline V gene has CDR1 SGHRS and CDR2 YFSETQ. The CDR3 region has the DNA TGCGCCAGCAGCTTGGACAGCACCCTAAGTACCGGGGAGCTGTTTTTT. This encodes CASSLDSTLSTGELFF.

In DNA form, the CDR3 reads TGTGCCAGCAGCCAAGACGGGACAGTCCTCTATAATGAAAAACTGTTTTTT. It encodes CASSQDGTVLYNEKLFF. V is TRBV4-2 and J is TRBJ1-4; 7 nucleotides align to TRBD1. The CDR3 has 17 residues. CDR1 LGHNA and CDR2 YNFKEQ come from the germline V gene. Trimming removed 0 bases from V and 4 bases from J; junction bases left unmatched: 8.

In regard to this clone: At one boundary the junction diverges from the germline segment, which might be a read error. In DNA, the CDR3 is TGTGCTAGCAGCCCGGGACAGGGAAATTCTCAGTACTTC. Its translation is CASSPGQGNSQYF. The J gene is TRBJ2-5, the V gene TRBV7-7; 9 bases fit TRBD1. CDR3 size: 13 residues. The germline CDR1 and CDR2 sequences are SSHAT and FNYEAQ (reference sequence).

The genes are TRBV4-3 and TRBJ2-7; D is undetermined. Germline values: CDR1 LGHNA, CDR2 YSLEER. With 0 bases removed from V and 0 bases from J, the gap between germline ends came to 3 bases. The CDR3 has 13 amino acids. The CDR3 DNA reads TGCGCCAGCAGCCAAGACGTCTCCTACGAGCAGTACTTC. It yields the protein CASSQDVSYEQYF.

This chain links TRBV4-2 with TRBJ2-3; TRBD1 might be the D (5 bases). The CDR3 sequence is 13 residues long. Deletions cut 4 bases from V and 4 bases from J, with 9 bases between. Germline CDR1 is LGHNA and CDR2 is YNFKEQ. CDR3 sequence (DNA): TGTGCCAGCAGCCGGGGCGGAGCAGATACGCAGTATTTT. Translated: CASSRGGADTQYF.

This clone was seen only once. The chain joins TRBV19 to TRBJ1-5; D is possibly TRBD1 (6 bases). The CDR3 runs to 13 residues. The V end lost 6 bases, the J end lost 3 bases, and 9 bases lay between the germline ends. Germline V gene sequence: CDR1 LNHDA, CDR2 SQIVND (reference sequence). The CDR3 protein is CASRMGANQPQHF. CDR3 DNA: TGTGCCAGTAGAATGGGGGCCAATCAGCCCCAGCATTTT.

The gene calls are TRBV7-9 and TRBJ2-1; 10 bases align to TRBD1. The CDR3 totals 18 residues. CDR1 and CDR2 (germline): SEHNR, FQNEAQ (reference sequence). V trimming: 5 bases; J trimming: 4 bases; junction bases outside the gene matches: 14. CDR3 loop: CASSGRSRGQGEYNEQFF. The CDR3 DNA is TGTGCCAGCAGCGGAAGGAGTCGCGGACAGGGGGAATACAATGAGCAGTTCTTC.

In DNA form, the CDR3 reads TGTGCCAGCAGCATAAGGACTAGCGGGGGTTACGAGCAGTACTTC. It codes for CASSIRTSGGYEQYF. The gene calls are TRBV7-2 and TRBJ2-7, with 13 bases matching TRBD2. V lost 5 bases to trimming and J lost 4 bases; unmatched junction nucleotides: 5. In germline, CDR1 is SGHTA, CDR2 FQGNSA. This CDR3 contains 15 residues. Using reference TRBV7-2 and TRBJ2-7 for the parts outside the CDR3, the full variable domain is GAGVSQSPSNKVTEKGKDVELRCDPISGHTALYWYRQSLGQGLEFLIYFQGNSAPDKSGLPSDRFSAERTGGSVSTLTIQRTQQEDSAVYLCASSIRTSGGYEQYFGPGTRLTVT.

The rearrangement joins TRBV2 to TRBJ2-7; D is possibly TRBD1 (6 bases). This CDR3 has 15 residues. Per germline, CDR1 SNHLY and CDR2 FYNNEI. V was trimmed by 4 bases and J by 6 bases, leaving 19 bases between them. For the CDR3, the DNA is TGTGCCAGCAGTGCCTCAGTTGGGGGCGTCTCCGAGCAGTACTTC. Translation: CASSASVGGVSEQYF.

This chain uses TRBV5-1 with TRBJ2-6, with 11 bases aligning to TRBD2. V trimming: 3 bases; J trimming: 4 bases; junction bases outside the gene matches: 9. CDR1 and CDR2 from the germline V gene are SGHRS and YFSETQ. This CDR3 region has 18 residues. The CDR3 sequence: CASSSGLAEYGGANVLTF. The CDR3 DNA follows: TGCGCCAGCAGCTCGGGACTAGCGGAATACGGAGGGGCCAACGTCCTGACTTTC.

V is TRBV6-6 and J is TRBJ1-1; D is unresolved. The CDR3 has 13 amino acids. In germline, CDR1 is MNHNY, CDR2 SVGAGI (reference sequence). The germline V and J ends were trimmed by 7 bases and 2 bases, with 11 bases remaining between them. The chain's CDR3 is CASTLEFNTEAFF. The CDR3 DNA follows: TGTGCCAGCACCTTGGAGTTCAACACTGAAGCTTTCTTT.

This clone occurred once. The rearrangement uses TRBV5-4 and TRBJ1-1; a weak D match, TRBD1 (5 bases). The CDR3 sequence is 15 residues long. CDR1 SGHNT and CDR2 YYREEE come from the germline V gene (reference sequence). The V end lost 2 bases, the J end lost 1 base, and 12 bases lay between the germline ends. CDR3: CASSFWGSWNTEAFF. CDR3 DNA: TGTGCCAGCAGCTTCTGGGGCAGCTGGAACACTGAAGCTTTCTTT.

CDR3 residues: CASMRSSGANVLTF. The CDR3 nucleotides read TGTGCCAGTATGAGGAGCTCTGGGGCCAACGTCCTGACTTTC. The chain uses TRBV7-3 and TRBJ2-6; D is ambiguous. The CDR3 sequence is 14 residues long. Trimming cost V 9 bases and J 0 bases, with 9 bases left between them. The germline CDR1 and CDR2 sequences are SGHTA and FQGTGA.

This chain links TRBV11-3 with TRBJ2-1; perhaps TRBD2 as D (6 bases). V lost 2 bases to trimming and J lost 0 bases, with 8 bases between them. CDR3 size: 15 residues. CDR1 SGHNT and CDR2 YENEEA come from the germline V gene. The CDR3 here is CASSLSGPSYNEQFF. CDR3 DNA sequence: TGTGCCAGCAGCTTAAGCGGGCCCTCCTACAATGAGCAGTTCTTC.

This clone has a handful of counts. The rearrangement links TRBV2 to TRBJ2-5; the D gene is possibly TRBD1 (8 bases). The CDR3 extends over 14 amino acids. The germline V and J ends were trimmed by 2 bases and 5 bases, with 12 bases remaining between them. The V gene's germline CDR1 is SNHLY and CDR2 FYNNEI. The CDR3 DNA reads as TGTGCCAGCAGTGAATACAGGGGGGGGGAGACCCAGTACTTC. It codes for CASSEYRGGETQYF.

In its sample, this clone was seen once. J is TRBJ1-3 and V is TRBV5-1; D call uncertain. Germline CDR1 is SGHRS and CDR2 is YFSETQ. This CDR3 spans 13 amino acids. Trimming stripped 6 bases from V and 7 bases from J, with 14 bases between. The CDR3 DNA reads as TGCGCCAGCACCCTGGGGAGTGGCAACACCATATATTTT. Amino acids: CASTLGSGNTIYF.

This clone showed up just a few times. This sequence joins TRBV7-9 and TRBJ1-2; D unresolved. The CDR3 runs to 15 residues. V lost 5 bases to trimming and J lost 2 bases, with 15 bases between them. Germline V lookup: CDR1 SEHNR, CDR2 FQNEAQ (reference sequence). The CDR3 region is CASSRTQSLNYGYTF. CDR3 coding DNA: TGTGCCAGCAGCCGCACTCAATCTCTAAACTATGGCTACACCTTC.

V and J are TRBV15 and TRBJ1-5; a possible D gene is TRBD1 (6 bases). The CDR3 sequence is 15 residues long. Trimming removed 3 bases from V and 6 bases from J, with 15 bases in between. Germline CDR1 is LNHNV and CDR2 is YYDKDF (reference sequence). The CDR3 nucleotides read TGTGCCACCAGCAGGGAACGGGGGGCCGGTCAGCCCCAGCATTTT. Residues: CATSRERGAGQPQHF.